These 11 T cell receptor beta chains were all obtained from the same sample, sequenced in a study of control samples from healthy donors and cancer patients. Method: immunoSEQ multiplex PCR; TCRdb's copy keeps in-frame clones and lacks some. The table shows 100,000 to 150,000 clones, with about 92% occurring only once. The specimen was PBMCs. All receptors come from a man of 80 years or more with head and neck cancer.

The J gene is TRBJ1-3, the V gene TRBV6-5, with 8 bases identical to TRBD1. J lost 4 bases, V lost 10 bases, and 6 bases had no gene match. Germline lookup yields CDR1 MNHEY and CDR2 SVGAGI. The CDR3 runs to 13 residues. CDR3 region: CAIRQGAGNTIYF. CDR3 bases: TGTGCCATAAGGCAGGGGGCAGGAAACACCATATATTTT.

V and J are TRBV18 and TRBJ2-3; TRBD2 matches at 12 bases. Germline CDR1 is KGHSH and CDR2 is LQKENI. The CDR3 is 16 residues long. The junction had 2 bases not matched to a gene; V was cut back by 3 bases and J by 1 base. The CDR3 DNA is TGTGCCAGCTCACCCAGACTAGCGGGGGGCACAGATACGCAGTATTTT. This encodes CASSPRLAGGTDTQYF.

The chain links TRBV5-8 to TRBJ2-7, with 10 bases identical to TRBD2. Germline V gives CDR1 SGHTS, CDR2 YDEGEE. The CDR3 is 15 residues long. Unmatched junction bases numbered 4, after V lost 3 bases and J lost 1 base. CDR3 loop: CASSSRTSGSYEQYF. As DNA, the CDR3 is TGTGCCAGCAGCTCCCGGACTAGCGGATCCTACGAGCAGTACTTC.

V usage is TRBV3-1 (or the pseudogene TRBV3-2) and J usage is TRBJ1-5; no clear D gene. V lost 0 bases and J 4 bases, leaving 7 bases between the germline ends. Germline V CDR1 and CDR2: LGHDT, YNNKEL (reference sequence). The CDR3 extends over 14 amino acids. The CDR3 DNA is TGTGCCAGCAGCCAAGAGAATGGGAATCAGCCCCAGCATTTT. Translating it yields CASSQENGNQPQHF.

The J gene is TRBJ2-5, the V gene TRBV7-6, with 10 bases aligning to TRBD2. CDR1 and CDR2 from the germline V gene are SGHVS and FNYEAQ. This CDR3 spans 16 amino acids. V lost 1 base, J lost 2 bases, and 4 bases stayed unmatched. CDR3 sequence: CASSLVLAGPQETQYF. The CDR3 DNA sequence: TGTGCCAGCAGCTTAGTACTAGCGGGACCTCAAGAGACCCAGTACTTC.

V gene TRBV18 combines with J gene TRBJ2-1; 13 bases align to TRBD2. Germline lookup yields CDR1 KGHSH and CDR2 LQKENI. The CDR3 has 22 residues. Trimming at V came to 6 bases and at J to 0 bases, leaving 20 bases not matched to a gene. The CDR3 bases are TGTGCCAGCTCTCCGAGAGGGGTAAGAGGGACTAGCGGGACCAGCTCCTACAATGAGCAGTTCTTC. This sequence encodes CASSPRGVRGTSGTSSYNEQFF.

The chain employs TRBV10-2 and TRBJ1-2; unclear D gene. The CDR3 runs to 13 residues. The germline gives CDR1 WSHSY, CDR2 SAAADI. V gave up 3 bases and J gave up 5 bases, with 10 bases separating them. CDR3 protein: CASSDTRQYGYTF. The CDR3 nucleotides are TGCGCCAGCAGTGACACCCGGCAATATGGCTACACCTTC.

The gene calls are TRBV6-6 and TRBJ1-6, with TRBD1 as a possible D gene (5 bases). The V end lost 8 bases, the J end lost 6 bases, and 11 bases lay between the germline ends. This CDR3 spans 13 amino acids. The germline CDR1 and CDR2 sequences are MNHNY and SVGAGI (reference sequence). The CDR3 region has the DNA TGTGCCAGCGGTAAGGGGCTTAATTCACCCCTCCACTTT. Translation: CASGKGLNSPLHF.

The chain recombines TRBV5-6 with TRBJ2-1; 10 nucleotides agree with TRBD2. Germline loops: CDR1 SGHDT, CDR2 YYEEEE. The CDR3 covers 15 residues. V shed 0 bases, J shed 8 bases, and the junction held 5 bases outside the gene matches. CDR3 coding DNA: TGTGCCAGCAGCTTGGTAGCGGGGGGTGCCCATGAGCAGTTCTTC. This gives the protein CASSLVAGGAHEQFF.

This clone occurred once. This sequence joins TRBV18 and TRBJ2-5, with D possibly TRBD2 on 6 matching bases. Trimming cost V 3 bases and J 5 bases, with 10 bases left between them. This CDR3 is built from 13 residues. Germline CDR1 is KGHSH and CDR2 is LQKENI. This chain's CDR3 is CASSPTSFETQYF. CDR3 bases: TGTGCCAGCTCACCTACTAGCTTCGAGACCCAGTACTTC.

The J gene is TRBJ2-1, the V gene TRBV4-1, with D tentatively TRBD1 (5 bases). The CDR3 length is 15 residues. V was pared by 5 bases and J by 4 bases, with 15 bases between. The germline gives CDR1 MGHRA, CDR2 YSYEKL. The CDR3 sequence is CASSSRQIIYNEQFF. As DNA, the CDR3 is TGCGCCAGCAGCTCACGACAGATTATATACAATGAGCAGTTCTTC.